This TCR beta chain was observed in a study of blood T cell repertoires in COVID-19. This clone was picked up one time. Here immunoSEQ multiplex PCR was the method, and the copy in TCRdb shows in-frame clones only, minus some. The sample holds over 450,000 clones, roughly nine tenths seen once. Per germline, CDR1 GTSNPN and CDR2 SVGIG (reference sequence). Germline trimming cut 1 base from V and 6 bases from J; bases unmatched to any gene: 3. CDR3 length equals 12 residues. Sample: peripheral blood. The source is a woman aged 50 to 60 with COVID-19, enrolled during active disease. J is TRBJ2-7 and V is TRBV30, with 7 bases fitting TRBD1. CDR3 region: CAWSGSGGEQYF. Here the CDR3 DNA reads TGTGCCTGGAGTGGTTCAGGGGGCGAGCAGTACTTC.